The present T cell receptor beta chain was sequenced within a study of blood T cell repertoires in COVID-19. Study as a whole: In each case, the material was cDNA or gDNA derived from T cells, B-cell-depleted T cells, or PBMCs.

Clones were read by immunoSEQ multiplex PCR, and TCRdb kept only the in-frame ones, dropping some. The sample lists about 230,000 clones; 75% to 85% were seen once. In this sample, this clone turned up a few times. V was pared by 3 bases and J by 3 bases, with 13 bases between. The CDR3 consists of 14 residues. Germline CDR1 is SGDLS and CDR2 is YYNGEE. The sample consisted of peripheral blood. The receptor was isolated from a woman between 40 and 55 years old who had recovered from COVID-19. The gene calls are TRBV9 and TRBJ2-7; D unresolved. CDR3 DNA: TGTGCCAGCAGCGGAAGCGATGGGTACTACGAGCAGTACTTC. This translates into CASSGSDGYYEQYF.